The entry that follows covers one TCR beta chain sequence. What it recognizes is unknown. The data were obtained in a study of T-cell memory formation after mild COVID-19. The CDR3 spans 15 residues. Trimming left V 4 bases short and J 2 bases short, with 12 bases between. The V gene's germline CDR1 is SGHTA and CDR2 FQGNSA. Constant-segment-primed 5'RACE gave TCR alpha and TCR beta cDNA libraries with sample barcodes and UMIs. One entry per CDR3 protein results from TCRdb running MiXCR on the 5' RACE reads. The data hold about 190,000 distinct CDR3 sequences, with more than 9% observed a single time. Study-wide results and caveats: Contracting clones from day 15 to 85 showed balanced CD4/CD8; later expanders favored CD4+. Second-wave clones with a day 37 peak had unconfirmed SARS-CoV-2 specificity. CD4+ contracting clones lay mainly in CM and EM, CD8+ ones in EMRA.

This chain joins TRBV7-2 and TRBJ1-5, with D possibly being TRBD1 (6 bases). Material for sequencing was PBMCs or a T cell subset sorted from them (not recorded which). The TCR was taken from a man younger than 35 who had mild COVID-19 (a few samples of this study predate the infection). Cell type and time point are not known. CDR3 loop: CASSSQGRRNQPQHF. The CDR3 DNA reads as TGTGCCAGCAGCTCGCAGGGGAGACGCAATCAGCCCCAGCATTTT.